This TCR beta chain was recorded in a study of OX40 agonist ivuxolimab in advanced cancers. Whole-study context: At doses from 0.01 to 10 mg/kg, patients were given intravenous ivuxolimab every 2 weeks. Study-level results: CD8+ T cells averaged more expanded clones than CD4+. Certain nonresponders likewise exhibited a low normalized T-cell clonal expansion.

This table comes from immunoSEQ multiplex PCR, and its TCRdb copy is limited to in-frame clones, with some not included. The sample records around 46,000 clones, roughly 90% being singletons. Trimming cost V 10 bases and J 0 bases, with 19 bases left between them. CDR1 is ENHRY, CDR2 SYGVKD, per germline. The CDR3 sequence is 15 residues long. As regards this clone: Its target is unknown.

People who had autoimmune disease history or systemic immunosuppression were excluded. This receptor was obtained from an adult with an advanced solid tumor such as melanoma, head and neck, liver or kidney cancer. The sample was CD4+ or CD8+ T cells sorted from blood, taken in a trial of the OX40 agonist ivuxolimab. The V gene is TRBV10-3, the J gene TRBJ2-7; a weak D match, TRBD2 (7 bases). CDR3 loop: CATHPGGGSSYEQYV. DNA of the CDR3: TGTGCCACCCACCCCGGCGGGGGCAGCTCCTACGAGCAGTACGTC.